The clone carrying this T cell receptor (beta chain) was counted a few times. Its antigen is still unknown. RNA transcripts were the template for amplifying TCR beta CDR3 regions. The study used the HTBI primer set for a first-round RT-PCR of the TCR CDR3. Via MiXCR, TCRdb re-called the multiplex PCR reads, giving one row per CDR3 protein. This table holds 500,000 to 600,000 distinct CDR3 sequences, more than 45% found once. The data were taken from a study of T cells in Graves' hyperthyroidism and ophthalmopathy. General study points: Ophthalmopathy was identified by the model a median about six months ahead of onset. Most expanded thyroid clonotypes above 0.001 recurred in blood.

The CDR3 sequence is 14 residues long. The germline CDR1 and CDR2 sequences are SNHLY and FYNNEI. Losses at the gene ends were 10 bases for V and 7 bases for J; bases not matched to a gene: 11. Clinical symptoms, serum thyroxine and TRAb, thyroid ultrasound and orbital computed tomography were used for the diagnoses. The sequenced material came from peripheral blood or thyroid tissue (not recorded which). This rearrangement joins TRBV2 to TRBJ2-1, with TRBD2 matching over 9 bases. This TCR was recovered from an adult woman with Graves' disease, either hyperthyroidism or ophthalmopathy (not recorded which). The CDR3 DNA sequence: TGTGCCACAAAGCGGGAGGTGACCGGGAATGAGCAGTTCTTC. This translates into CATKREVTGNEQFF.